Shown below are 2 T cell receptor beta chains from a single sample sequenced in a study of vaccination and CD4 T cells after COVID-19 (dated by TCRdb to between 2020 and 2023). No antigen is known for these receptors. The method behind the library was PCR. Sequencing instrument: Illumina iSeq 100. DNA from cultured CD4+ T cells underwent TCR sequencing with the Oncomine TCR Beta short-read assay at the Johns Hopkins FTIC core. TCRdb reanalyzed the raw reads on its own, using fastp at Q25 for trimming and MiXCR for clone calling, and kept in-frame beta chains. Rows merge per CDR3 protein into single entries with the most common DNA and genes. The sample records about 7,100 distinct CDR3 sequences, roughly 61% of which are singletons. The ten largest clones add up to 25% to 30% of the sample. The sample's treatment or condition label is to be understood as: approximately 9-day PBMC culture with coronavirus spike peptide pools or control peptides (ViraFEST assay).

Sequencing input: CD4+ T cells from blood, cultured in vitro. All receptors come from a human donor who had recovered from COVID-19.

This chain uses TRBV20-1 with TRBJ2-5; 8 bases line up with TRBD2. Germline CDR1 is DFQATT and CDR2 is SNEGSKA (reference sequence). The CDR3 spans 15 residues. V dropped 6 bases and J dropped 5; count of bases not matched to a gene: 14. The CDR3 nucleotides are TGCAGTGCCCCTCGGCCGGGACTAGATGAGGAGACCCAGTACTTC. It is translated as CSAPRPGLDEETQYF.

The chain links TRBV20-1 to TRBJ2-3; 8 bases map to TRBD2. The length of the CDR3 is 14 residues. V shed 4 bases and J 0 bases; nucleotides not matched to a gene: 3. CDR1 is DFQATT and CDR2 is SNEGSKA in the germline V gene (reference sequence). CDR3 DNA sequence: TGCAGTGCTAAAAGCGGGGGTAGCACAGATACGCAGTATTTT. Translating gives CSAKSGGSTDTQYF.